This TCR beta chain was sequenced in a study of regulatory T cells in long-lasting Graves disease. Study-wide results and limits: Persistent patients shared some 2,500 public clonotypes among themselves. Newly diagnosed patients shared fewer, at about a thousand.

Time point in this sample: persistent/refractory GD, antithyroid drugs over 5 years with positive TRAb. The TCR library was made from RNA extracted from PBMCs. CDR3-region Arm-PCR and iRepertoire HTBI primers produced the TCR beta libraries. TCRdb reprocessed the multiplex PCR reads via MiXCR and lists one record per CDR3 protein. The table records fewer than 400,000 distinct CDR3 sequences, about a fifth of them present only once. This CDR3 spans 15 amino acids. V lost 4 bases to trimming and J lost 4 bases, with 14 bases between them. The germline CDR1 and CDR2 sequences are SGHRS and YFSETQ. This clonotype was counted ten times or more. Antigen unknown.

The chain has TRBV5-1 and TRBJ1-4; a weak D match, TRBD1 (5 bases). The sequenced sample was peripheral blood mononuclear cells (PBMCs), obtained when the disease was refractory, from a patient treated with antithyroid drugs. The TCR comes from a female donor with Graves disease. Written as DNA, the CDR3 is TGCGCCAGCAGCGCAGCCGGGACCGTTAATGAAAAACTGTTTTTT. This gives the protein CASSAAGTVNEKLFF.